This T cell receptor (beta chain) appears in the sequencing data of a study of T cells in Graves' hyperthyroidism and ophthalmopathy. Study summary: At initial diagnosis, before any treatment had begun, peripheral blood was obtained. Study results and limitations: Progression to ophthalmopathy was predicted a median of about 6.6 months early. Ophthalmopathy cases were set apart from stable hyperthyroidism by a 13 V-J model.

Comments on this clonotype: Its antigen remains unknown.

RNA transcripts were the template for amplifying TCR beta CDR3 regions. The TCR CDR3 was amplified in a first-round RT-PCR using the HTBI primer set. Each CDR3 protein gets one entry after TCRdb re-called the multiplex PCR reads with MiXCR. This repertoire shows over 700,000 distinct CDR3 sequences, 18% found once; its top ten account for approximately 15%. The CDR3 has 15 residues. Germline V CDR1 and CDR2: SGDLS, YYNGEE. The J segment lost 5 bases and the V segment lost 4 bases, leaving 9 bases of the junction unmatched. The study excluded patients with uncontrolled infection, other autoimmune disease, pregnancy or lactation.

The receptor was derived from a woman aged 45-65 years with Graves' hyperthyroidism that later progressed to Graves' ophthalmopathy. The genes are TRBV9 and TRBJ2-5; 9 positions match TRBD1. The source material was blood. In nucleotides, the CDR3 is TGTGCCAGCAGCCCCCAGACAGGGGGGTGGGAGACCCAGTACTTC. Its translation is CASSPQTGGWETQYF.